Below, 2 T cell receptor beta chains from the same sample are listed, as sequenced in a study of shared clonotypes between healthy human individuals. Only CD45RO-negative cells positively selected for CCR7 counted as naive CD8 cells, so terminally differentiated effector memory CD45RA+ cells were excluded. TCRdb's copy holds only in-frame clones and misses some; the assay was immunoSEQ multiplex PCR. The table has some 2 million clones, less than 95% seen once. Sequences were obtained from naive CD8+ T cells sorted from blood. These receptors were obtained from a young man in good health.

This chain links TRBV6-5 with TRBJ2-1; D unresolved. The germline V and J ends were trimmed by 6 bases and 4 bases, with 13 bases remaining between them. Germline CDR1 MNHEY, CDR2 SVGAGI. The CDR3 loop spans 14 amino acids. Written as DNA, the CDR3 is TGTGCCAGCAGCCCCCAGACACTTTACAATGAGCAGTTCTTC. Its translation is CASSPQTLYNEQFF.

This clone showed up just once. The chain joins TRBV6-5 to TRBJ2-7; D remains unclear. V lost 7 bases and J 2 bases, leaving 15 bases between the germline ends. Germline CDR1 MNHEY, CDR2 SVGAGI. CDR3 length: 14 residues. The CDR3 coding sequence is TGTGCCAGCAATATGGCAGGCAGCCCCTACGAGCAGTACTTC. It is translated as CASNMAGSPYEQYF.